This TCR beta chain was captured in a study of patients and donors after allogeneic stem cell transplantation. Germline lookup yields CDR1 SEHNR and CDR2 FQNEAQ (reference sequence). J gave up 5 bases and V 7 bases, and 8 bases lay outside the gene matches. The CDR3 sequence is 15 residues long. This clonotype was counted a few times. A single record per CDR3 protein comes from TCRdb applying MiXCR to the RT-PCR reads. This sample has some 160,000 distinct CDR3 sequences; 24% occur once, and the top ten carry roughly a quarter. Sequencing was performed on blood, either unsorted or a sorted T cell fraction (not recorded which). This rearrangement joins TRBV7-9 to TRBJ2-1, with 10 nucleotides matching TRBD2. The source is a human donor who was either an allogeneic HSCT recipient or a stem cell or donor lymphocyte infusion donor (not recorded which). It is not recorded whose cells these are; they may come from a transplant donor. The CDR3 loop is CASTPWLAGDNEQFF. The CDR3 nucleotides are TGTGCCAGCACCCCCTGGCTAGCGGGAGACAATGAGCAGTTCTTC.